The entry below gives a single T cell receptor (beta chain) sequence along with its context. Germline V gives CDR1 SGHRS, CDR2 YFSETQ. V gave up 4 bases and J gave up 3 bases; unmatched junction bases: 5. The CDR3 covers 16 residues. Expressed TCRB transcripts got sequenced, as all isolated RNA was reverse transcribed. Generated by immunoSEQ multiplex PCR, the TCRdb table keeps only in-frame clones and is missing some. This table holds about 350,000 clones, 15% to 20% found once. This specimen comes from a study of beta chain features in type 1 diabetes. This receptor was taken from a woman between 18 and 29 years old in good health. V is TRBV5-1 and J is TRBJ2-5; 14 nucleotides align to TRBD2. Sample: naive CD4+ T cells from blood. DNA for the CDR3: TGCGCCAGCAGCCCGGGGACTAGCGGGGGAAAAGAGACCCAGTACTTC. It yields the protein CASSPGTSGGKETQYF.